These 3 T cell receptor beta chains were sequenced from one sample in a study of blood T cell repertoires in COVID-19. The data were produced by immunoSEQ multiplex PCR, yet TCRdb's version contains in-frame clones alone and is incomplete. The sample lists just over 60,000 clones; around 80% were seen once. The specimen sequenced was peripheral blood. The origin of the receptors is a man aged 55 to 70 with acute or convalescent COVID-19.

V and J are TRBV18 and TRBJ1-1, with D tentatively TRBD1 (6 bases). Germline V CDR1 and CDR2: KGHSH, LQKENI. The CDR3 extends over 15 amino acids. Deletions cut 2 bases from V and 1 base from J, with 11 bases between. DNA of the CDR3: TGTGCCAGCTCACCAGCGGGGGCGCAGAACACTGAAGCTTTCTTT. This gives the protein CASSPAGAQNTEAFF.

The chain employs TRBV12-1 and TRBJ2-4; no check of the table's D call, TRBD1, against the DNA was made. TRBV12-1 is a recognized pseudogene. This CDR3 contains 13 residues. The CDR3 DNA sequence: TGTGCCAGCAGCCGCGACAGGGAGGACATTCAGTACTTC. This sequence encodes CASSRDREDIQYF.

The chain's CDR3 is CASSLNGHGTDTQYF. The CDR3 DNA reads as TGTGCCAGCTCACTCAACGGACACGGCACAGATACGCAGTATTTT. The genes are TRBV18 and TRBJ2-3; D may be TRBD1 (5 bases). CDR1 is KGHSH and CDR2 is LQKENI in the germline V gene. This CDR3 has 15 residues. V lost 4 bases to trimming and J lost 1 base, with 12 bases between them.